This entry is about one T cell receptor beta chain. This record belongs to a study of blood T cell repertoires in COVID-19. V lost 4 bases and J 5 bases, leaving 18 bases between the germline ends. Germline V CDR1 and CDR2: SGHRS, YFSETQ. This CDR3 is built from 15 residues. As processed by the authors: From reference gene primer amplification, estimates of nucleated cell counts were derived. Here immunoSEQ multiplex PCR was the method, and the copy in TCRdb shows in-frame clones only, minus some. V and J calls plus clone size are reproduced from that table; the DNA served to infer D and trimming. The table has about 480,000 clones, roughly 90% seen once. Ages ranged from roughly 18 to 100 years, with residence in around 24 US areas.

The sample was PBMCs or T cells enriched from blood (not recorded which). This TCR derives from a woman in her thirties or forties who had recovered from COVID-19. The genes are TRBV5-1 and TRBJ2-5; maybe TRBD1 (6 bases). The CDR3 coding sequence is TGCGCCAGCAGCCCTCGGACTCAAAGGGGGGAGACCCAGTACTTC. As protein: CASSPRTQRGETQYF.